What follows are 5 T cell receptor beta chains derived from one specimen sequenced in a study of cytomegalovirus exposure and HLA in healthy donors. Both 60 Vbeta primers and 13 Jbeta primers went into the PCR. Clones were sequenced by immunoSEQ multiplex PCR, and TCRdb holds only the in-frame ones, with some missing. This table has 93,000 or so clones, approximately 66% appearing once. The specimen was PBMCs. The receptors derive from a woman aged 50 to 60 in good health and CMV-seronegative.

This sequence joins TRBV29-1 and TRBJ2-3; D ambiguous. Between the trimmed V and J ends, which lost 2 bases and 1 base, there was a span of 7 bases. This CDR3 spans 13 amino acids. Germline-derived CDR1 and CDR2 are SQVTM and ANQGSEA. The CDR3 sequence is CSVETPGTDTQYF. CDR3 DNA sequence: TGCAGCGTTGAAACTCCCGGCACAGATACGCAGTATTTT.

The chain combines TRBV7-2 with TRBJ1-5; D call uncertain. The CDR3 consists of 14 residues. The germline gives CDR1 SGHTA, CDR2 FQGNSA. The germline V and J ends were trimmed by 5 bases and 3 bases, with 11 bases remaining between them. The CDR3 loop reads CASSPDGINQPQHF. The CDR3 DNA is TGTGCCAGCAGCCCAGACGGGATCAATCAGCCCCAGCATTTT.

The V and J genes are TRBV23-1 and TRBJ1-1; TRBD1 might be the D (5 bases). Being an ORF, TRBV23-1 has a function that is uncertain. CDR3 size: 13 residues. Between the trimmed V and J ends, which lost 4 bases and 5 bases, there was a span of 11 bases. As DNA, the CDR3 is TGCGCCAGCAGTCGGTGGGGGAGGACTGAAGCTTTCTTT. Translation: CASSRWGRTEAFF.

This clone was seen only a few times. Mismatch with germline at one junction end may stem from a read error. CDR3 nucleotide sequence: TGCGCCAGCAGCCCGGGGTCTTACACTGACGCTTTCTTT. Amino acid sequence: CASSPGSYTDAFF. The chain links TRBV5-1 to TRBJ1-1, with unresolved D. The CDR3 extends over 13 amino acids. Germline V lookup: CDR1 SGHRS, CDR2 YFSETQ.

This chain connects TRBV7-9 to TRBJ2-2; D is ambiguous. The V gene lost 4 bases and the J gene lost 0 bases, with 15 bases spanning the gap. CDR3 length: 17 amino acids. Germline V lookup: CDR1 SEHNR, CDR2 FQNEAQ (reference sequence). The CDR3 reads CASSSPRGTANTGELFF. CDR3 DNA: TGTGCCAGCAGCTCCCCTCGCGGAACTGCGAACACCGGGGAGCTGTTTTTT.